This is a list of T cell receptor beta chains from one sample in a study of control samples from healthy donors and cancer patients. Clones were read by immunoSEQ multiplex PCR, and TCRdb kept only the in-frame ones, dropping some. This table has 210,000 or so clones, about 90% appearing once. The sample was blood. These TCRs come from a man between 25 and 39 years old in good health. CDR3s include the opening cysteine and the closing phenylalanine or tryptophan. Fields, in order: V gene, D gene, J gene, CDR3 protein, CDR3 DNA. The D gene is left open where the match is weak.

TRBV5-1,NA,TRBJ1-1,CASSFGDTEAFF,TGCGCCAGCAGCTTTGGGGATACTGAAGCTTTCTTT
TRBV7-9,TRBD1,TRBJ1-1,CASSQWTGKLEAFF,TGTGCCAGCAGCCAATGGACAGGGAAACTCGAAGCTTTCTTT
TRBV3-1/TRBV3-2,NA,TRBJ1-2,CASSQGAGNYGYTF,TGTGCCAGCAGCCAAGGGGCAGGGAACTATGGCTACACCTTC
TRBV7-9,NA,TRBJ2-1,CASSPLDEQFF,TGTGCCAGCAGCCCCCTGGATGAGCAGTTCTTC
TRBV9,TRBD1,TRBJ2-1,CASSSRTGGENEQFF,TGTGCCAGCAGCTCCCGGACAGGGGGTGAGAATGAGCAGTTCTTC
TRBV30,NA,TRBJ2-6,CAWSAGRASSGANVLTF,TGTGCCTGGAGTGCGGGCAGGGCATCCTCTGGGGCCAACGTCCTGACTTTC
TRBV19,NA,TRBJ1-5,CASSMWEDGNQPQHF,TGTGCCAGTAGTATGTGGGAGGATGGCAATCAGCCCCAGCATTTT
TRBV10-1,NA,TRBJ2-3,CASSGATSTADTQYF,TGCGCCAGCAGTGGGGCCACTAGCACCGCAGATACGCAGTATTTT
TRBV9,NA,TRBJ2-1,CASSVWETRGYNEQFF,TGTGCCAGCAGCGTTTGGGAGACTAGGGGTTACAATGAGCAGTTCTTC
TRBV4-2,NA,TRBJ2-1,CASSQVGIASEQFF,TGTGCCAGCAGCCAAGTAGGGATAGCTTCTGAGCAGTTCTTC
TRBV5-4,NA,TRBJ2-3,CASSSQGTDTQYF,TGTGCCAGCAGCTCCCAGGGCACAGATACGCAGTATTTT
TRBV7-9,NA,TRBJ1-3,CASSSRDTSSGNTIYF,TGTGCCAGCAGCTCGAGGGACACAAGCTCTGGAAACACCATATATTTT
TRBV3-1/TRBV3-2,TRBD1,TRBJ1-2,CATSRDRLYGYTF,TGTGCCACCAGCCGGGACAGACTATATGGCTACACCTTC
TRBV3-1/TRBV3-2,NA,TRBJ2-7,CASSRDSGAYEQYF,TGTGCCAGCAGCCGAGACAGTGGAGCTTACGAGCAGTACTTC
TRBV29-1,NA,TRBJ2-3,CSVEGGARGTDTQYF,TGCAGCGTTGAAGGTGGGGCGCGGGGCACAGATACGCAGTATTTT